Listed below are T cell receptor beta chains from one sample, sequenced in a study of blood T cell repertoires in COVID-19. Sequenced by immunoSEQ multiplex PCR; TCRdb stores in-frame clones only, minus some. The data show 65,000 to 85,000 clones, over 75% seen once. The specimen was peripheral blood. The source is a young woman with acute or convalescent COVID-19. The CDR3 runs from the conserved cysteine through the conserved F or W. D genes are given only for firm matches. Size is omitted from some rows. Given values are once, few, many or a class for expanded clones.

D gene: -
J gene: TRBJ1-2
clone size: -
V gene: TRBV2
CDR3 protein: CASSRDGNYGYTF
CDR3 DNA: TGTGCCAGCAGTCGCGACGGGAACTATGGCTACACCTTC

D gene: -
J gene: TRBJ1-5
clone size: -
V gene: TRBV12-3/TRBV12-4
CDR3 protein: CASSLELRPQHF
CDR3 DNA: TGTGCCAGCAGTTTAGAGTTGAGGCCCCAGCATTTT

D gene: TRBD2
J gene: TRBJ2-3
clone size: -
V gene: TRBV9
CDR3 protein: CASSQTSGGSTDTQYF
CDR3 DNA: TGTGCCAGCAGCCAGACTAGCGGGGGGTCCACAGATACGCAGTATTTT

D gene: -
J gene: TRBJ1-5
clone size: -
V gene: TRBV6-5
CDR3 protein: CASRKYGTMNQPQHF
CDR3 DNA: TGTGCCAGCAGAAAGTATGGGACAATGAATCAGCCCCAGCATTTT

D gene: -
J gene: TRBJ1-3
clone size: -
V gene: TRBV2
CDR3 protein: CARGGGKLQSPSGNTIYF
CDR3 DNA: TGTGCCAGAGGGGGGGGGAAGTTACAGTCTCCATCTGGAAACACCATATATTTT

D gene: -
J gene: TRBJ2-7
clone size: -
V gene: TRBV10-3
CDR3 protein: CAISEVALSYEQYF
CDR3 DNA: TGTGCCATCAGTGAGGTGGCCCTCTCCTACGAGCAGTACTTC

D gene: TRBD1
J gene: TRBJ1-4
clone size: -
V gene: TRBV5-1
CDR3 protein: CASSLEYTPGQGNQKLFF
CDR3 DNA: TGCGCCAGCAGCTTGGAGTACACACCGGGACAGGGAAATCAAAAACTGTTTTTT

D gene: -
J gene: TRBJ1-6
clone size: -
V gene: TRBV30
CDR3 protein: CAWSVARGDNSPLHF
CDR3 DNA: TGTGCCTGGAGTGTGGCAAGAGGAGATAATTCACCCCTCCACTTT

D gene: -
J gene: TRBJ2-4
clone size: -
V gene: TRBV4-3
CDR3 protein: CASSQDYPSGARGNIQYF
CDR3 DNA: TGCGCCAGCAGCCAAGATTACCCTTCTGGGGCCAGGGGCAACATTCAGTACTTC

D gene: -
J gene: TRBJ2-7
clone size: -
V gene: TRBV7-9
CDR3 protein: CASSHDTGLSSYEQYF
CDR3 DNA: TGTGCCAGCAGCCACGACACAGGGCTCAGCTCCTACGAGCAGTACTTC

D gene: -
J gene: TRBJ2-3
clone size: -
V gene: TRBV30
CDR3 protein: CAWAPGRSTDTQYF
CDR3 DNA: TGTGCCTGGGCCCCGGGTAGGAGCACAGATACGCAGTATTTT

D gene: -
J gene: TRBJ2-2
clone size: -
V gene: TRBV7-6
CDR3 protein: CASSYSGTPSNTGELFF
CDR3 DNA: TGTGCCAGCAGTTATTCCGGGACTCCATCGAACACCGGGGAGCTGTTTTTT

D gene: -
J gene: TRBJ2-1
clone size: -
V gene: TRBV9
CDR3 protein: CASRQGNEQFF
CDR3 DNA: TGTGCCAGCAGGCAGGGGAATGAGCAGTTCTTC

D gene: TRBD1
J gene: TRBJ1-6
clone size: -
V gene: TRBV2
CDR3 protein: CASRDRVLGNSPLHF
CDR3 DNA: TGTGCCAGCAGGGACAGGGTGTTGGGGAATTCACCCCTCCACTTT

D gene: TRBD1
J gene: TRBJ2-7
clone size: -
V gene: TRBV10-3
CDR3 protein: CAISPRTGNSYEQYF
CDR3 DNA: TGTGCCATCAGTCCCCGGACAGGGAATAGTTACGAGCAGTACTTC

D gene: TRBD1
J gene: TRBJ1-1
clone size: once
V gene: TRBV18
CDR3 protein: CASSETGTGASMNTEAFF
CDR3 DNA: TGTGCCAGCTCAGAAACCGGGACAGGGGCGTCCATGAACACTGAAGCTTTCTTT

D gene: TRBD1
J gene: TRBJ2-7
clone size: -
V gene: TRBV7-9
CDR3 protein: CASSYGDSQYEQYF
CDR3 DNA: TGTGCCAGCAGCTATGGGGACAGCCAGTACGAGCAGTACTTC

D gene: -
J gene: TRBJ2-7
clone size: once
V gene: TRBV2
CDR3 protein: CASNMLTGWGEYF
CDR3 DNA: TGTGCCAGCAACATGCTAACAGGGTGGGGAGAGTACTTC

D gene: TRBD2
J gene: TRBJ2-1
clone size: once
V gene: TRBV27
CDR3 protein: CASSSRLAGAVYNEQFF
CDR3 DNA: TGTGCCAGCAGTTCCCGGTTAGCGGGAGCGGTCTACAATGAGCAGTTCTTC

D gene: -
J gene: TRBJ1-6
clone size: once
V gene: TRBV28
CDR3 protein: CASSSPRRAYNSPLHF
CDR3 DNA: TGTGCCAGCAGTTCGCCCCGCAGGGCTTACAATTCACCCCTCCACTTT

D gene: -
J gene: TRBJ2-6
clone size: -
V gene: TRBV2
CDR3 protein: CASSGGSGDKPRGANVLTF
CDR3 DNA: TGTGCCAGCAGTGGGGGAAGCGGAGACAAACCCAGGGGGGCCAACGTCCTGACTTTC

D gene: TRBD1
J gene: TRBJ1-2
clone size: -
V gene: TRBV10-2
CDR3 protein: CASSETGGVNYGYTF
CDR3 DNA: TGCGCCAGCAGTGAGACAGGGGGCGTAAACTATGGCTACACCTTC

D gene: TRBD2
J gene: TRBJ2-1
clone size: -
V gene: TRBV4-3
CDR3 protein: CASSQVAGGPYNEQFF
CDR3 DNA: TGCGCCAGCAGCCAAGTAGCGGGAGGGCCCTACAATGAGCAGTTCTTC

D gene: -
J gene: TRBJ1-4
clone size: -
V gene: TRBV4-1
CDR3 protein: CASSHLPSVGIKSEKLFF
CDR3 DNA: TGCGCCAGCAGCCATCTCCCTTCAGTCGGGATTAAAAGCGAAAAACTGTTTTTT

D gene: TRBD1
J gene: TRBJ1-2
clone size: -
V gene: TRBV18
CDR3 protein: CASSPGQGAAYGYTF
CDR3 DNA: TGTGCCAGCTCACCGGGACAGGGGGCAGCCTATGGCTACACCTTC

D gene: -
J gene: TRBJ2-3
clone size: -
V gene: TRBV9
CDR3 protein: CASSVVSSSTDTQYF
CDR3 DNA: TGTGCCAGCAGCGTAGTCTCCAGTAGCACAGATACGCAGTATTTT

D gene: TRBD1
J gene: TRBJ1-2
clone size: -
V gene: TRBV4-1
CDR3 protein: CASRPSTGDPAYGYTF
CDR3 DNA: TGCGCCAGCAGACCATCCACAGGGGATCCCGCCTATGGCTACACCTTC